The next 3 T cell receptor beta chains were all read from a single sample in a study of T cells in Graves' hyperthyroidism and ophthalmopathy. The investigators amplified TCR beta CDR3 regions from RNA transcripts. When the TCR CDR3 underwent first-round RT-PCR, the HTBI primer set was used. TCRdb used MiXCR to reprocess the multiplex PCR reads, holding one entry per CDR3 protein. Of fewer than 200,000 distinct CDR3 sequences in the sample, 9.4% were seen once. The specimen was blood. Source of these receptors: a woman between 18 and 29 years old with Graves' hyperthyroidism that later progressed to Graves' ophthalmopathy.

At least ten counts were recorded for this clonotype. The chain has TRBV6-1 and TRBJ1-5; no firm D call. The germline V gene encodes CDR1 MNHNS and CDR2 SASEGT. CDR3 length: 14 residues. V was clipped by 5 bases and J by 1 base, with 9 bases between them. CDR3 nucleotide sequence: TGTGCCAGCAGTTATGCAGAAAGCAATCAGCCCCAGCATTTT. It yields the protein CASSYAESNQPQHF.

This clonotype was found many times. This chain uses TRBV10-3 with TRBJ1-6; 9 nucleotides line up with TRBD1. This CDR3 spans 15 amino acids. V shed 6 bases, J shed 5 bases, and the junction held 5 bases outside the gene matches. Germline CDR1 reads ENHRY; CDR2 reads SYGVKD. CDR3 bases: TGTGCCATCAGCATTGGGACAGGGAATAATTCACCCCTCCACTTT. It yields the protein CAISIGTGNNSPLHF.

This clonotype appeared many times. DNA of the CDR3: TGTGCCATCAGCTTCGCTGAACTATACGAGCAGTACTTC. It codes for CAISFAELYEQYF. This chain connects TRBV10-3 to TRBJ2-7; D remains ambiguous. Germline-derived CDR1 and CDR2 are ENHRY and SYGVKD. Trimming removed 6 bases from V and 4 bases from J, with 13 bases in between. The CDR3 is 13 amino acids.